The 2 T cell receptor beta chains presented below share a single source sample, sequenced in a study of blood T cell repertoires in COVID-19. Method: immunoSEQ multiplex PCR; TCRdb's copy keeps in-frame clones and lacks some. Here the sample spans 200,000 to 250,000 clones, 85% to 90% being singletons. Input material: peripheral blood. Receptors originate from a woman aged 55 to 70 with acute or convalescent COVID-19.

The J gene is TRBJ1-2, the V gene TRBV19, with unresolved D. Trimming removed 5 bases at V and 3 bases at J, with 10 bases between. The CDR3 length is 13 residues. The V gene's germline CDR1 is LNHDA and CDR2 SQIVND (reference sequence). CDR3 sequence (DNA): TGTGCCAGTAGTTTTGTCTCGGACTATGGCTACACCTTC. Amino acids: CASSFVSDYGYTF.

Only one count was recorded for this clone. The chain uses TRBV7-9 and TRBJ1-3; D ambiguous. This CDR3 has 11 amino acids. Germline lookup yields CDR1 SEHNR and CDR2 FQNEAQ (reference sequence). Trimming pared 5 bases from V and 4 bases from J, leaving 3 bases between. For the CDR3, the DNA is TGTGCCAGCAGCGTAGGAAACACCATATATTTT. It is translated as CASSVGNTIYF.